The 27 T cell receptor beta chains given below trace back to one sample, sequenced in a study of shared clonotypes between healthy human individuals (dated by TCRdb to the early 2020s). Library prep was done by the immunoSEQ multiplex PCR assay. The immuneACCESS repertoire file appears here via TCRdb, limited to in-frame rearrangements. These files lack a portion of the clones; in checked studies, under half of the deficit traces to unresolved V genes, and the cause of the others is not known. The sample table holds fewer than 650,000 clones, of which around 80% were seen once. The top ten constitute 10% to 15% of the sample. The sample was PBMCs. The receptors were sampled from a woman aged 40 to 50 in good health. Some clones in this sample may be carry-over from other donors' samples.

The chain combines TRBV2 with TRBJ2-5; 14 bases fit TRBD2. Germline CDR1 SNHLY, CDR2 FYNNEI. The CDR3 length is 17 residues. Trimming at V came to 4 bases and at J to 5 bases, leaving 9 bases not matched to a gene. CDR3 bases: TGTGCCAGCAGTGGGACTAGCGGGAGGAGGGCAGAGGAGACCCAGTACTTC. Translating it yields CASSGTSGRRAEETQYF.

CDR3 amino acids: CASSVSGQIQETQYF. As DNA, the CDR3 is TGTGCCAGCAGCGTCAGCGGTCAGATCCAAGAGACCCAGTACTTC. The genes are TRBV9 and TRBJ2-5; D is perhaps TRBD2 (5 bases). The V gene's germline CDR1 is SGDLS and CDR2 YYNGEE. The CDR3 loop spans 15 amino acids. The V end was cut by 2 bases, the J end by 1 base, with 12 bases between.

This clone was seen once. CDR3 nucleotides: TGTGCCAGCAACACCTTAACAGCAGGCACTGAAGCTTTCTTT. This gives the protein CASNTLTAGTEAFF. The chain recombines TRBV6-1 with TRBJ1-1; D call uncertain. CDR1 is MNHNS and CDR2 is SASEGT in the germline V gene. The CDR3 sequence is 14 residues long. V was trimmed by 7 bases and J by 4 bases, leaving 16 bases between them.

Comments on this clone: Relative to the germline gene, one junction end is altered; a read error may explain this. The genes are TRBV7-7 and TRBJ2-2; a weak D match, TRBD2 (6 bases). The CDR3 extends over 14 amino acids. Germline V gene sequence: CDR1 SSHAT, CDR2 FNYEAQ (reference sequence). The CDR3 loop reads CASSLARGTGELFF. In DNA, the CDR3 is TGTGCTAGCAGCTTAGCACGGGGGACCGGGGAGCTGTTTTTT.

The CDR3 protein is CASSFPTESRGYTF. The CDR3 DNA follows: TGTGCCAGCAGCTTTCCGACGGAGAGTCGCGGCTACACCTTC. This chain uses TRBV7-2 with TRBJ1-2, with D hard to call. The CDR3 loop spans 14 amino acids. V was cut by 3 bases and J by 8 bases, with 16 bases left in between. Germline V CDR1 and CDR2: SGHTA, FQGNSA.

The chain recombines TRBV18 with TRBJ2-7; D remains ambiguous. Between the trimmed V and J ends, which lost 3 bases and 1 base, there was a span of 13 bases. Germline CDR1 is KGHSH and CDR2 is LQKENI. The CDR3 spans 15 residues. The DNA of the CDR3 is TGTGCCAGCTCACCTTCTGGCGGCACGTCCTACGAGCAGTACTTC. Translation: CASSPSGGTSYEQYF.

Of note for this clone: This CDR3 is also generated by other DNA sequences in the sample. The V and J genes are TRBV30 and TRBJ2-7; TRBD2 is a possible D gene (6 bases). Trimming took off 4 bases at V and 5 bases at J, with 12 bases between the two ends. The germline CDR1 and CDR2 sequences are GTSNPN and SVGIG (reference sequence). This CDR3 contains 12 residues. The CDR3 protein is CAWTAGGDEQYF. In nucleotides, the CDR3 is TGTGCCTGGACAGCCGGGGGAGACGAGCAGTACTTC.

This clone came up a few times. The CDR3: CASSPHAEAFF. The CDR3 DNA sequence: TGTGCCAGCAGCCCTCACGCTGAAGCTTTCTTT. The rearrangement joins TRBV7-6 to TRBJ1-1; D is ambiguous. V was pared by 5 bases and J by 6 bases, with 7 bases between. The CDR3 consists of 11 residues. The V gene's germline CDR1 is SGHVS and CDR2 FNYEAQ.

As for this clone: Since a much larger clone is just one base distant, this may be a read error. The V gene is TRBV30, the J gene TRBJ1-1; D gene unclear. Trimming pared 2 bases from V and 0 bases from J, leaving 10 bases between. CDR1 GTSNPN and CDR2 SVGIG come from the germline V gene (reference sequence). This CDR3 comprises 14 residues. The CDR3 sequence is CAWSIEIMNTEAFF. The CDR3 DNA sequence: TGTGCCTGGAGTATAGAGATCATGAACACTGAAGCTTTCTTT.

Worth noting for this clone: This could be a read error, since a much larger clone is one nucleotide away. In the same sample, other DNA sequences code for this CDR3. The V and J genes are TRBV2 and TRBJ1-1; 7 bases are a match to TRBD1. The germline gives CDR1 SNHLY, CDR2 FYNNEI. The CDR3 sequence is 12 residues long. CDR3 sequence reads: CASSGGGTEAFF. CDR3 coding DNA: TGTGCCAGCAGTGGAGGGGGCACTGAAGCTTTCTTC.

This chain links TRBV7-8 with TRBJ2-7; perhaps TRBD2 as D (5 bases). Germline V gene sequence: CDR1 SGHVS, CDR2 FQNEAQ. CDR3 length: 14 residues. Trimming took off 6 bases at V and 3 bases at J, with 15 bases between the two ends. CDR3 DNA: TGTGCCAGCAGTGGTCCTCGGGAATTCTACGAGCAGTACTTC. As protein: CASSGPREFYEQYF.

V usage is TRBV5-4 and J usage is TRBJ2-1; D not resolved. The CDR3 covers 15 residues. The germline V gene has CDR1 SGHNT and CDR2 YYREEE (reference sequence). V dropped 3 bases and J dropped 3 bases, with 13 bases sitting between them. The CDR3 loop is CASSSLSQHYNEQFF. CDR3 nucleotides: TGTGCCAGCAGCTCCCTCTCCCAACACTACAATGAGCAGTTCTTC.

CDR3 loop: CASSPSTRTSLYF. The DNA of the CDR3 is TGTGCCAGCAGCCCCTCGACTCGTACGTCACTGTACTTC. The gene calls are TRBV7-7 and TRBJ2-7; D gene unclear. The CDR3 totals 13 residues. Germline CDR1 and CDR2: SSHAT and FNYEAQ (reference sequence). Trimming removed 5 bases at V and 12 bases at J, with 20 bases between.

The chain couples TRBV4-1 to TRBJ2-5, with D perhaps matching TRBD2 (5 bases). The J call may not be correct, given that the DNA end is closer to TRBJ2-7. The CDR3 has 18 amino acids. CDR1 is MGHRA and CDR2 is YSYEKL in the germline V gene. In nucleotides, the CDR3 is TGCGCCAGCAGCCAACTAAGGATCTCAGTCGGGGACTCCTACGAGCAGTACTTC. This codes for CASSQLRISVGDSYEQYF.

V and J are TRBV19 and TRBJ2-3; D might be TRBD1 (5 bases). Germline-derived CDR1 and CDR2 are LNHDA and SQIVND (reference sequence). The CDR3 is 16 residues long. The V end lost 1 base, the J end lost 0 bases, and 11 bases lay between the germline ends. The CDR3 DNA is TGTGCCAGTAGTATAGGGACAACTACTAGCACAGATACGCAGTATTTT. Translating gives CASSIGTTTSTDTQYF.

V and J are TRBV7-6 and TRBJ2-5; TRBD1 might be the D (6 bases). Trimming shortened V by 3 bases and J by 5 bases, and 22 bases separated the two germline ends. The CDR3 loop spans 17 amino acids. Germline V gives CDR1 SGHVS, CDR2 FNYEAQ. Here the CDR3 reads CASSFRGTLALWETQYF. In nucleotides, the CDR3 is TGTGCCAGCAGCTTTCGAGGGACACTTGCTCTTTGGGAGACCCAGTACTTC.

The J gene is TRBJ2-5, the V gene TRBV4-1; a possible D gene is TRBD1 (6 bases). The CDR3 covers 13 residues. Trimming shortened V by 5 bases and J by 4 bases, and 11 bases separated the two germline ends. Germline V gene lookup returns CDR1 MGHRA and CDR2 YSYEKL. This CDR3 reads CASSYLRGETQYF. The DNA of the CDR3 is TGCGCCAGCAGCTACCTCAGGGGAGAGACCCAGTACTTC.

V gene TRBV7-2 combines with J gene TRBJ2-3, with TRBD2 identical over 15 bases. CDR1 and CDR2 (germline): SGHTA, FQGNSA. This CDR3 contains 17 residues. Unmatched junction bases numbered 7, after V lost 5 bases and J lost 4 bases. CDR3 in DNA: TGTGCCAGCAGCCTCCGGACTAGCGGGAGGGCCCCAGATACGCAGTATTTT. It encodes CASSLRTSGRAPDTQYF.

This clone showed up just once. The rearrangement uses TRBV2 and TRBJ2-7; D remains ambiguous. CDR3 length: 13 residues. CDR1 and CDR2 (germline): SNHLY, FYNNEI. V was pared by 1 base and J by 5 bases, with 9 bases between. CDR3 region: CASSEGSGDEQYF. The DNA of the CDR3 is TGTGCCAGCAGTGAAGGTTCGGGTGACGAGCAGTACTTC. Together with reference TRBV2 and TRBJ2-7, the CDR3 gives the full variable domain: EPEVTQTPSHQVTQMGQEVILRCVPISNHLYFYWYRQILGQKVEFLVSFYNNEISEKSEIFDDQFSVERPDGSNFTLKIRSTKLEDSAMYFCASSEGSGDEQYFGPGTRLTVT.

This rearrangement joins TRBV7-2 to TRBJ1-1; a weak D match, TRBD1 (6 bases). V was cut by 1 base and J by 5 bases, with 8 bases left in between. The V gene's germline CDR1 is SGHTA and CDR2 FQGNSA. The CDR3 extends over 13 amino acids. The CDR3 loop reads CASSLGQATEAFF. The CDR3 coding sequence is TGTGCCAGCAGCTTAGGACAGGCTACTGAAGCTTTCTTT.

The chain is built from TRBV18 and TRBJ2-7; 7 bases are shared with TRBD1. CDR3 size: 14 residues. V was clipped by 4 bases and J by 3 bases; unmatched bases: 6. Germline CDR1 and CDR2: KGHSH and LQKENI. DNA for the CDR3: TGTGCCAGCTCACATGGGACAGAAAACTACGAGCAGTACTTC. This sequence encodes CASSHGTENYEQYF.

The chain recombines TRBV5-1 with TRBJ2-7; 9 nucleotides align to TRBD2. The length of the CDR3 is 14 residues. Germline lookup yields CDR1 SGHRS and CDR2 YFSETQ. V lost 6 bases, J lost 5 bases, and 9 bases stayed unmatched. In DNA form, the CDR3 reads TGCGCCAGCAACCAAGCGGGAGGAATAAACGAGCAGTACTTC. Protein sequence: CASNQAGGINEQYF.

A note on this clone: A much larger clone differs from this one at a single base, so this may be a read error. The same CDR3 can be traced to other DNA sequences in this sample. The rearrangement joins TRBV30 to TRBJ1-2, with unresolved D. CDR1 GTSNPN and CDR2 SVGIG come from the germline V gene (reference sequence). The CDR3 length is 12 residues. In nucleotides, the CDR3 is TGTGCCCAAGAGGGAGGATCCTATGGATACACCTTC. This translates into CAQEGGSYGYTF.

The genes are TRBV4-1 and TRBJ1-5; D unclear. CDR1 is MGHRA and CDR2 is YSYEKL in the germline V gene. V lost 1 base, J lost 7 bases, and 17 bases lay in between. CDR3 length: 16 residues. The chain's CDR3 is CASSQGDGLRFQPQHF. CDR3 nucleotide sequence: TGCGCCAGCAGCCAAGGCGATGGACTCCGCTTCCAGCCCCAGCATTTT.

The chain uses TRBV10-3 and TRBJ1-2, with 8 bases aligning to TRBD1. Trimming removed 5 bases from V and 0 bases from J; junction bases left unmatched: 11. CDR1 ENHRY and CDR2 SYGVKD come from the germline V gene. The CDR3 has 17 residues. Here the CDR3 reads CAISSRTGTGTNYGYTF. CDR3 nucleotide sequence: TGTGCCATCAGTTCTCGGACCGGGACAGGAACTAACTATGGCTACACCTTC.

The rearrangement joins TRBV6-1 to TRBJ1-2; tentative D call: TRBD1 (5 bases). Germline values: CDR1 MNHNS, CDR2 SASEGT. The CDR3 consists of 14 residues. The V end was cut by 6 bases, the J end by 5 bases, with 16 bases between. The CDR3 nucleotides read TGTGCCAGCAGGGCCCCGGCGGGGCATTATGGCTACACCTTC. This codes for CASRAPAGHYGYTF.

The chain uses TRBV27 and TRBJ1-2, with 9 bases matching TRBD1. The CDR3 length is 14 residues. Trimming removed 4 bases from V and 7 bases from J; junction bases left unmatched: 7. CDR1 and CDR2 (germline): MNHEY, SMNVEV (reference sequence). The CDR3 DNA is TGTGCCAGCAGTTCCACGGGACAGGGCACTGGCTACACCTTC. Its translation: CASSSTGQGTGYTF.